This T cell receptor (beta chain) comes out of a study of PD-L1 blockade in urothelial cancer. Study in general: Analyses were performed on blood at 3 weeks after treatment start (the second dose) and at 6 weeks.

Germline V gene data show CDR1 as MNHEY and CDR2 as SMNVEV (reference sequence). V was pared by 4 bases and J by 5 bases, with 4 bases of the junction left unmatched. This CDR3 has 13 amino acids. This sample's time point: pretreatment peripheral blood. Here immunoSEQ multiplex PCR was the method, and the copy in TCRdb shows in-frame clones only, minus some. The table has about 95,000 clones, nearly 90% seen once. This specimen was PBMCs, taken around atezolizumab (anti-PD-L1) treatment. The V gene is TRBV27, the J gene TRBJ2-5; TRBD1 agrees at 7 bases. The sequence was collected from a man between 60 and 75 years old with urothelial cancer. The CDR3 reads CASSWDRRETQYF. The CDR3 DNA is TGTGCCAGCAGTTGGGACAGACGTGAGACCCAGTACTTC.